The rows below give T cell receptor beta chains drawn from one sample of a study of Tregs in tolerant kidney transplant recipients. Repertoires were generated with immunoSEQ multiplex PCR, while TCRdb's copy carries only in-frame clones and drops some. Of around 50,000 clones listed, 91% were seen once; the top ten hold about 15%. Material: CD8+ T cells from blood (PBMCs), obtained 24 months after the transplant. The receptors stem from a human patient who received a combined kidney and bone marrow transplant. Some T cells may be supplied by the graft donor. The CDR3 runs from the conserved cysteine through the conserved F or W. D genes are given only for firm matches. Size values are once, few and many counts, or a class for expanded clones, and some rows have none.

j_call	cdr3_length	v_call	clone_size	d_call	cdr3_nt	cdr3_aa
TRBJ1-1	13	TRBV6-5	.	.	TGTGCCAGCAGCCAGGGTATGGGCACTGAAGCTTTCTTT	CASSQGMGTEAFF
TRBJ2-2	16	TRBV7-6	.	.	TGTGCCAGCAGCTTATTCGGTCGTTGGAACACCGGGGAGCTGTTTTTT	CASSLFGRWNTGELFF
TRBJ2-3	14	TRBV13	once	.	TGTGCCAGCAGCTGGGGATCGGGAACAGATACGCAGTATTTT	CASSWGSGTDTQYF
TRBJ2-3	17	TRBV13	.	TRBD1	TGTGCCAGCAGCCCATCCAGGGGACAGGAGAGGGGGGATACGCAGTATTTT	CASSPSRGQERGDTQYF
TRBJ1-3	11	TRBV19	.	.	TGTGCCACCAGGGCTGGAAACACCATATATTTT	CATRAGNTIYF
TRBJ1-2	17	TRBV25-1	.	.	TGTGCCAGCAGTGGCCCTCCAGGGGATTACTTTAACTATGGCTACACCTTC	CASSGPPGDYFNYGYTF
TRBJ2-7	14	TRBV6-1	.	TRBD1	TGTGCCAGCAGTGAAACAGGGGCACCCTACGAGCAGTACTTC	CASSETGAPYEQYF
TRBJ2-1	16	TRBV19	.	TRBD2	TGTGCCAGTAGTATTGGGACTAGCGGTTTAAGAAATGAGCAGTTCTTC	CASSIGTSGLRNEQFF
TRBJ1-2	15	TRBV19	.	.	TGTGCCAGTAGTATGGGAGGTCAATCGATCTATGGCTACACCTTC	CASSMGGQSIYGYTF
TRBJ2-7	14	TRBV9	.	.	TGTGCCAGCAGCGTTGAGGCCTACTCCTACGAGCAGTACTTC	CASSVEAYSYEQYF
TRBJ1-2	15	TRBV19	.	TRBD1	TGTGCCAGTAGTATTAACAGGGGGATCCCCGGTGGCTACACCTTC	CASSINRGIPGGYTF
TRBJ1-2	14	TRBV7-6	.	TRBD1	TGTGCCAGCAGCTTAGTCGCCAGGGGGAGAGGCTACACCTTC	CASSLVARGRGYTF
TRBJ2-1	13	TRBV7-7	.	.	TGTGCCAGCAGCTTAGGCGCGGGCGGTGAGCAGTTCTTC	CASSLGAGGEQFF
TRBJ2-7	15	TRBV4-1	.	.	TGCGCCAGCAGCCAAGTTCCCGTAGTCTCCTACGAGCAGTACTTC	CASSQVPVVSYEQYF
TRBJ1-3	15	TRBV4-3	.	TRBD1	TGCGCCAGCAGTCCGGGACAGGGAGGAGGAAACACCATATATTTT	CASSPGQGGGNTIYF
TRBJ2-1	17	TRBV4-3	.	TRBD2	TGCGCCAGCAGCCAAGATTTGTGGCGGGAGTTTATCAATGAGCAGTTCTTC	CASSQDLWREFINEQFF